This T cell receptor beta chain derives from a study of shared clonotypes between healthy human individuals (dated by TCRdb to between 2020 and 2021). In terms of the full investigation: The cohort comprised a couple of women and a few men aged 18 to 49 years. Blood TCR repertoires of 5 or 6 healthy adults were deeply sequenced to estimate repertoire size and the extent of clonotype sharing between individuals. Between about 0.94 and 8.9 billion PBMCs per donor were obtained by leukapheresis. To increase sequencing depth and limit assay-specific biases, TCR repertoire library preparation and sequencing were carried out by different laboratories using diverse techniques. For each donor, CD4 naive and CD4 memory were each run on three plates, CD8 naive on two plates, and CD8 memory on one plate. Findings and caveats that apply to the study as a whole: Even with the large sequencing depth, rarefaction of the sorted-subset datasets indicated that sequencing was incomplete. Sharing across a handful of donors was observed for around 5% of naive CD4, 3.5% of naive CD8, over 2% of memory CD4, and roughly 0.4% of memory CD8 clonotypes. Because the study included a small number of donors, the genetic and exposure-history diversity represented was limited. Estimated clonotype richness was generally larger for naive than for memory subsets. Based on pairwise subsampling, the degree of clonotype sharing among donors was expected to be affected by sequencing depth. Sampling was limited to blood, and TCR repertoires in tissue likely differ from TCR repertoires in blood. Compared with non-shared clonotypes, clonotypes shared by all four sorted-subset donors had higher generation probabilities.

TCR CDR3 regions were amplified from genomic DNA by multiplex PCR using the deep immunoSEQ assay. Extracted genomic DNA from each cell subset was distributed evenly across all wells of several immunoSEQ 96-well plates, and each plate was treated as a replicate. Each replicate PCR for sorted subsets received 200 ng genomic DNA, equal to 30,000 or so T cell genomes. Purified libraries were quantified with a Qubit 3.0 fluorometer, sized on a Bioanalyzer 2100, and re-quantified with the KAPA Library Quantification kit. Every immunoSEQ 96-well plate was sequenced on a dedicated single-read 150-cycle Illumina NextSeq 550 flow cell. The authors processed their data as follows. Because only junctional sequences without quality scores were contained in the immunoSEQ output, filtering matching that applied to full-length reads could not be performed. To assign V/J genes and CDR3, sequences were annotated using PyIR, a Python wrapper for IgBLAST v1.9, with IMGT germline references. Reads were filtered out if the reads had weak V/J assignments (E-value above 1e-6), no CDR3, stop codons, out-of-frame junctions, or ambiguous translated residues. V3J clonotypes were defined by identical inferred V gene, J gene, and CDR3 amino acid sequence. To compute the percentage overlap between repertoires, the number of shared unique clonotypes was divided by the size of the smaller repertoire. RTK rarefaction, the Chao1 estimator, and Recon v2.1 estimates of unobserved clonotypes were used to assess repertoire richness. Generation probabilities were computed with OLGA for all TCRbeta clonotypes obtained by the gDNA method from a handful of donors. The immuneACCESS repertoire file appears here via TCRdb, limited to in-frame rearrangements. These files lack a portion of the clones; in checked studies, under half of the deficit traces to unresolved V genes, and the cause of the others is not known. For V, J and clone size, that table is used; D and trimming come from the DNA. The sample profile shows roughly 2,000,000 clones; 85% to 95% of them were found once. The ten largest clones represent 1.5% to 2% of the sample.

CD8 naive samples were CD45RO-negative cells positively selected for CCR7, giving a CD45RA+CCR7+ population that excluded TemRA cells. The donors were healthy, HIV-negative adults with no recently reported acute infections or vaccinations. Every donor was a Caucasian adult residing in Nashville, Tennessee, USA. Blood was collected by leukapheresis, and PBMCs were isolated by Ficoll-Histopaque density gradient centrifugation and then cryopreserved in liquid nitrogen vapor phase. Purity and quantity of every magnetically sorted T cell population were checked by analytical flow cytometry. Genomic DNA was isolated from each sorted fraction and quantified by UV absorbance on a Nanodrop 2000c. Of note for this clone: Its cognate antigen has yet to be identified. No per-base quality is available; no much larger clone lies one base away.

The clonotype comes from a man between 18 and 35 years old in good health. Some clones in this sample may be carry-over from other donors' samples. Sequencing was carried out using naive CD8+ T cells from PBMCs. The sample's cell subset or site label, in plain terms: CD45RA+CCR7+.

The CDR3 here reads CASSEVGLAYTGELFF. Here is the DNA: TGTGCCAGCAGCGAGGTGGGACTAGCGTACACCGGGGAGCTGTTTTTT. Here the chain combines TRBV9 and TRBJ2-2, with 10 bases in between that match TRBD2. From cysteine to phenylalanine, the CDR3 is 16 amino acids long. Only the CDR3 region is kept as DNA, spanning 48 bases read in frame from base 1. Based on the germline V gene, the CDR1 and CDR2 sequences are SGDLS and YYNGEE. V loses 3 bases at its end and J loses 3 bases; junction bases beyond the gene matches: 5.